The 20 T cell receptor beta chains presented below share a single source sample, sequenced in a study of regulatory T cells in long-lasting Graves disease. TCR beta libraries were built with iRepertoire HTBI primers and Arm-PCR of CDR3 regions. TCRdb reprocessed the multiplex PCR reads via MiXCR and lists one record per CDR3 protein. Of 540,000 or so distinct CDR3 sequences detected, about 14% appear once; the ten largest clones hold roughly a tenth. Noted time point: newly diagnosed GD, antithyroid drugs for less than 3 months. Extracted RNA from PBMCs served as the source of the TCR library. In addition, the sample was reused for a study of T cells in Graves' hyperthyroidism and ophthalmopathy.

The sequences come from peripheral blood mononuclear cells (PBMCs), collected at new diagnosis, from a patient treated with antithyroid drugs. The receptors derive from a man between 25 and 39 years old with Graves disease.

This clonotype was found many times. This chain links TRBV28 with TRBJ1-2, with D uncertain. Germline V gene data show CDR1 as MDHEN and CDR2 as SYDVKM. Trimming shortened V by 6 bases and J by 6 bases, and 11 bases separated the two germline ends. CDR3 length: 12 amino acids. The CDR3 here is CASSTAEDGYTF. CDR3 nucleotide sequence: TGTGCCAGCAGCACCGCAGAGGATGGCTACACCTTC.

The rearrangement links TRBV6-1 to TRBJ1-5; D uncertain. V gave up 6 bases and J gave up 4 bases, with 10 bases separating them. Germline lookup yields CDR1 MNHNS and CDR2 SASEGT. This CDR3 is 13 amino acids long. In DNA form, the CDR3 reads TGTGCCAGCAGCGGACGGATAAATCAGCCCCAGCATTTT. Protein sequence: CASSGRINQPQHF.

This clonotype was recorded many times. This rearrangement joins TRBV20-1 to TRBJ1-4; 7 positions match TRBD1. V dropped 6 bases and J dropped 3; count of bases not matched to a gene: 4. Looked up from germline, CDR1 is DFQATT and CDR2 is SNEGSKA (reference sequence). This CDR3 contains 13 residues. CDR3 DNA sequence: TGCAGTGCCACGACAGGGTCTAATGAAAAACTGTTTTTT. Protein product: CSATTGSNEKLFF.

This clonotype has a count of ten or more. The genes are TRBV15 and TRBJ2-7; TRBD2 matches at 14 bases. This CDR3 region has 16 residues. V shed 0 bases and J 4 bases; nucleotides not matched to a gene: 2. CDR1 is LNHNV and CDR2 is YYDKDF in the germline V gene (reference sequence). The CDR3 sequence: CATSREGTSGSYEQYF. For the CDR3, the DNA is TGTGCCACCAGCAGAGAAGGGACTAGCGGGAGTTACGAGCAGTACTTC. Drawing the rest from reference TRBV15 and TRBJ2-7, the complete variable domain is DAMVIQNPRYQVTQFGKPVTLSCSQTLNHNVMYWYQQKSSQAPKLLFHYYDKDFNNEADTPDNFQSRRPNTSFCFLDIRSPGLGDTAMYLCATSREGTSGSYEQYFGPGTRLTVT.

This clonotype showed up many times. CDR3 DNA: TGTGCCAGCAGCAGCCCTGGACGGCAAAACTCCTACGAGCAGTACTTC. This encodes CASSSPGRQNSYEQYF. The chain couples TRBV12-3 or TRBV12-4 to TRBJ2-7; D is unresolved. Trimming took off 6 bases at V and 0 bases at J, with 18 bases between the two ends. CDR3 size: 16 residues.

Ten or more counts support this clonotype. V usage is TRBV2 and J usage is TRBJ2-3; 8 bases are shared with TRBD1. The germline CDR1 and CDR2 sequences are SNHLY and FYNNEI. With 10 bases clipped from V and 0 bases from J, the junction kept 6 bases outside the gene matches. This CDR3 is built from 14 residues. CDR3 region: CATHGQGSTDTQYF. CDR3 DNA sequence: TGTGCCACTCACGGACAGGGAAGCACAGATACGCAGTATTTT.

At least ten counts were recorded for this clonotype. The rearrangement links TRBV7-9 to TRBJ2-1; weak D call: TRBD2 (6 bases). Between the trimmed V and J ends, which lost 7 bases and 8 bases, there was a span of 15 bases. CDR3 length: 13 residues. Germline CDR1 reads SEHNR; CDR2 reads FQNEAQ (reference sequence). In DNA, the CDR3 is TGTGCCAGCACCCCCAACGGGAGAGATGAGCAGTTCTTC. This gives the protein CASTPNGRDEQFF.

The chain has TRBV4-1 and TRBJ2-7; the D gene is possibly TRBD2 (5 bases). With 0 bases removed from V and 7 bases from J, the gap between germline ends came to 13 bases. Germline V gives CDR1 MGHRA, CDR2 YSYEKL. The CDR3 loop spans 14 amino acids. CDR3 region: CASSQDFISGEQYF. The CDR3 DNA reads TGCGCCAGCAGCCAAGATTTTATATCGGGGGAGCAGTACTTC.

This clonotype was counted only a few times. This may arise from a read error, as a much more abundant clone is one base away. The rearrangement uses TRBV11-2 and TRBJ2-1; 9 bases are shared with TRBD1. Germline CDR1 is SGHAT and CDR2 is FQNNGV. V lost 8 bases, J lost 8 bases, and 16 bases stayed unmatched. The CDR3 has 16 amino acids. CDR3 sequence reads: CASGPRGTGRGYEQFF. The CDR3 DNA reads TGTGCCAGCGGCCCGCGAGGGACAGGGCGAGGGTATGAGCAGTTCTTC.

There are many counts of this clonotype. The CDR3, as DNA: TGTGCCCAGGGGCGGACTAGCGGCGCCTCGCGGTCCGGGGAGCTGTTTTTT. It codes for CAQGRTSGASRSGELFF. This sequence joins TRBV7-2 and TRBJ2-2, with TRBD2 identical over 10 bases. Trimming at V came to 11 bases and at J to 6 bases, leaving 18 bases not matched to a gene. CDR1 is SGHTA and CDR2 is FQGNSA in the germline V gene. The CDR3 contains 17 residues. The full variable domain, its missing parts supplied by reference TRBV7-2 and TRBJ2-2, is GAGVSQSPSNKVTEKGKDVELRCDPISGHTALYWYRQSLGQGLEFLIYFQGNSAPDKSGLPSDRFSAERTGGSVSTLTIQRTQQEDSAVYLCAQGRTSGASRSGELFFGEGSRLTVL.

This clonotype was recorded at least ten times. This chain uses TRBV20-1 with TRBJ2-2; 9 nucleotides line up with TRBD2. Germline V gives CDR1 DFQATT, CDR2 SNEGSKA (reference sequence). This CDR3 has 14 residues. Trimming at V came to 1 base and at J to 3 bases, leaving 0 bases not matched to a gene. CDR3 DNA: TGCAGTGCTAGAGGGACTAGCGACACCGGGGAGCTGTTTTTT. It translates to CSARGTSDTGELFF.

In this sample, this clonotype turned up many times. CDR3: CASSPDGRDTQYF. The CDR3 DNA reads as TGTGCCAGCTCACCCGACGGACGCGATACGCAGTATTTT. The rearrangement joins TRBV18 to TRBJ2-3; D unresolved. This CDR3 has 13 residues. Trimming removed 3 bases at V and 6 bases at J, with 10 bases between. The germline V gene encodes CDR1 KGHSH and CDR2 LQKENI.

This clonotype was observed many times. This rearrangement joins TRBV3-1 to TRBJ1-4; 8 bases are shared with TRBD1. Trimming took 0 bases from V and 7 from J; bases not matched to a gene: 7. In germline, CDR1 is LGHDT, CDR2 YNNKEL (reference sequence). The CDR3 has 16 amino acids. The CDR3 DNA follows: TGTGCCAGCAGCCAAGATCGCGGACAGGGAGGTGAAAAACTGTTTTTT. It yields the protein CASSQDRGQGGEKLFF.

The V and J genes are TRBV7-7 and TRBJ2-3; 8 bases map to TRBD2. Germline CDR1 and CDR2: SSHAT and FNYEAQ (reference sequence). V lost 2 bases, J lost 2 bases, and 6 bases stayed unmatched. This CDR3 contains 16 residues. CDR3 protein: CASSLTAGGLTDTQYF. The CDR3, as DNA: TGTGCCAGCAGCTTAACCGCGGGAGGCCTCACAGATACGCAGTATTTT.

The sample holds a few counts of this clonotype. This chain connects TRBV20-1 to TRBJ2-5; D remains unclear. The CDR3 length is 11 residues. Germline V CDR1 and CDR2: DFQATT, SNEGSKA (reference sequence). V was cut by 6 bases and J by 4 bases, with 9 bases left in between. The DNA for the CDR3 is TGCAGTGCAGTAAAAACAGAGACCCAGTACTTC. Translated, it gives CSAVKTETQYF.

The V call is TRBV5-4, the J call TRBJ2-2; TRBD1 or TRBD2 may be the D gene (5 bases each). Trimming took 4 bases from V and 8 from J, leaving 18 bases between them. The CDR3 length is 15 residues. CDR1 and CDR2 from the germline V gene are SGHNT and YYREEE (reference sequence). The CDR3 nucleotides are TGTGCCAGCAGCCTGGACCTTAGGGACGGAGGGGAGCTGTTTTTT. The encoded protein is CASSLDLRDGGELFF. The whole variable domain, filled in from reference TRBV5-4 and TRBJ2-2, reads ETGVTQSPTHLIKTRGQQVTLRCSSQSGHNTVSWYQQALGQGPQFIFQYYREEENGRGNFPPRFSGLQFPNYSSELNVNALELDDSALYLCASSLDLRDGGELFFGEGSRLTVL.

This clonotype was observed a few times. No conserved phenylalanine or tryptophan ends this CDR3, so it is likely a read error. The chain combines TRBV11-2 with TRBJ1-1; D is uncertain. CDR1 is SGHAT, CDR2 FQNNGV, per germline. This CDR3 contains 14 residues. Trimming stripped 2 bases from V and 1 base from J, with 8 bases between. CDR3 sequence (DNA): TGTGCCAGCAGCTTAACGCATTCGAACACTGAAGCTTTCCTT. It specifies CASSLTHSNTEAFL.

The chain is built from TRBV24-1 and TRBJ1-5; D possibly corresponds to TRBD1 (6 bases). This CDR3 has 13 residues. CDR1 is KGHDR and CDR2 is SFDVKD in the germline V gene. Trimming shortened V by 7 bases and J by 7 bases, and 13 bases separated the two germline ends. The CDR3 is CATSLQGGQPQHF. The CDR3 bases are TGTGCCACCAGCCTACAGGGAGGGCAGCCCCAGCATTTT.

The chain carries TRBV6-2 or TRBV6-3 and TRBJ2-2, with D tentatively TRBD2 (5 bases). Germline V gene data show CDR1 as MNHEY and CDR2 as SVGEGT. The CDR3 is made up of 15 amino acids. Trimming pared 4 bases from V and 1 base from J, leaving 10 bases between. In DNA, the CDR3 is TGTGCCAGCAGTTTACTCGGACTGAACACCGGGGAGCTGTTTTTT. It specifies CASSLLGLNTGELFF.

Only a few counts were recorded for this clonotype. This chain links TRBV19 with TRBJ1-2; weak D call: TRBD1 (6 bases). Germline V CDR1 and CDR2: LNHDA, SQIVND (reference sequence). CDR3 length: 11 residues. The V end was cut by 10 bases, the J end by 4 bases, with 10 bases between. The CDR3 reads CATEQGYGYTF. The CDR3 DNA reads as TGTGCCACAGAACAGGGCTATGGCTACACCTTC. The complete variable domain, with remaining parts taken from reference TRBV19 and TRBJ1-2, reads DGGITQSPKYLFRKEGQNVTLSCEQNLNHDAMYWYRQDPGQGLRLIYYSQIVNDFQKGDIAEGYSVSREKKESFPLTVTSAQKNPTAFYLCATEQGYGYTFGSGTRLTVV.